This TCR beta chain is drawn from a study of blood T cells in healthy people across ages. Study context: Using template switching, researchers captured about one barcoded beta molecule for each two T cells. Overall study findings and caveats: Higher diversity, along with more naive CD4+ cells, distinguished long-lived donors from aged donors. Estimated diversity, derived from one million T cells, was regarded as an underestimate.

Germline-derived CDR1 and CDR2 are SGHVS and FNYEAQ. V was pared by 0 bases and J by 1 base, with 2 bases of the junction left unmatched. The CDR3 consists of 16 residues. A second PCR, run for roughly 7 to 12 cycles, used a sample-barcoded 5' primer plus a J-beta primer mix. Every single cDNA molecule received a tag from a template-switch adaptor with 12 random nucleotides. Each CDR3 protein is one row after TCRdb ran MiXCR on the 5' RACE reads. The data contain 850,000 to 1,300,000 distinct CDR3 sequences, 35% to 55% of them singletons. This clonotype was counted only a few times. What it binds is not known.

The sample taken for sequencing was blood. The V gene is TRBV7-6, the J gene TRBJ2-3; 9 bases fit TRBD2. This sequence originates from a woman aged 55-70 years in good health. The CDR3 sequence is CASSLAASGGTDTQYF. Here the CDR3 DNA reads TGTGCCAGCAGCTTAGCTGCTAGCGGGGGCACAGATACGCAGTATTTT.